These 4 T cell receptor beta chains came from one sample sequenced in a study of cytomegalovirus exposure and HLA in healthy donors. PCR employed 60 Vbeta and 13 Jbeta primers. The table came from immunoSEQ multiplex PCR; TCRdb's copy has only in-frame clones and leaves some out. The sample consists of some 130,000 clones, less than 80% of them appearing once. Sequenced sample: PBMCs. These receptors all stem from a man in his forties in good health and CMV-seropositive.

The chain recombines TRBV5-8 with TRBJ1-1, with TRBD1 matching over 8 bases. There are 16 residues in the CDR3. V shed 0 bases, J shed 4 bases, and the junction held 8 bases outside the gene matches. Germline V gives CDR1 SGHTS, CDR2 YDEGEE. The CDR3 DNA follows: TGTGCCAGCAGCTTGGTTGCCGGACAGGGCGTCACTGAAGCTTTCTTT. This encodes CASSLVAGQGVTEAFF.

The V and J genes are TRBV15 and TRBJ2-3; D remains ambiguous. Trimming removed 0 bases at V and 2 bases at J, with 3 bases between. Germline lookup yields CDR1 LNHNV and CDR2 YYDKDF (reference sequence). The length of the CDR3 is 13 residues. CDR3 amino acids: CATSRDITDTQYF. The CDR3 DNA follows: TGTGCCACCAGCAGAGACATCACAGATACGCAGTATTTT.

This chain connects TRBV7-2 to TRBJ2-7; a possible D gene is TRBD1 (6 bases). Trimming stripped 4 bases from V and 2 bases from J, with 9 bases between. In germline, CDR1 is SGHTA, CDR2 FQGNSA. This CDR3 contains 13 residues. CDR3 DNA: TGTGCCAGCAGCTCGGGACAACCCTACGAGCAGTACTTC. As protein: CASSSGQPYEQYF.

The chain recombines TRBV6-5 with TRBJ2-7; tentative D call: TRBD2 (6 bases). V was pared by 7 bases and J by 5 bases, with 21 bases between. CDR1 is MNHEY, CDR2 SVGAGI, per germline. This CDR3 contains 15 residues. The CDR3 DNA sequence: TGTGCCAGCACCCCCCCGATGGGGGGTCGCCACGAGCAGTACTTC. Translated, it gives CASTPPMGGRHEQYF.